Listed below are T cell receptor beta chains from one sample, sequenced in a study of T cell responses to AZD1222 COVID-19 vaccine. Assay: immunoSEQ multiplex PCR; the TCRdb copy retains only in-frame clones and omits some. The top ten clones hold 1% to 1.5% of a sample with about 150,000 clones, just over 90% of them seen once. Sequencing was performed on peripheral blood, taken 28 days after the second AZD1222 dose. The origin of the receptors is an adult who received the AZD1222 COVID-19 vaccine. The CDR3 runs from the conserved cysteine through the conserved F or W. D genes are given only for firm matches. Where a row states a size, it is once, few, many or the class of an expanded clone; other rows omit it.

size	V	J	D	CDR3	DNA
-	TRBV11-2	TRBJ2-1	TRBD2	CASSLMAAGVWNEQFF	TGTGCCAGCAGCTTAATGGCAGCGGGGGTTTGGAATGAGCAGTTCTTC
-	TRBV12-5	TRBJ1-1	-	CASGLVLGALTEAFF	TGTGCTAGTGGTTTGGTATTGGGGGCTCTTACTGAAGCTTTCTTT
-	TRBV6-2/TRBV6-3	TRBJ2-7	-	CASRYSSLPGPHGVILYEQYF	TGTGCCAGCAGGTACTCCTCGCTACCGGGACCACATGGCGTTATTCTCTACGAGCAGTACTTC
-	TRBV28	TRBJ1-5	-	CASTLQTRGQPQHF	TGTGCCAGCACCCTACAGACGCGCGGTCAGCCCCAGCATTTT
-	TRBV5-1	TRBJ1-2	-	CASSAGTAGRYGYTF	TGCGCCAGCAGCGCAGGGACGGCTGGCCGCTATGGCTACACCTTC
-	TRBV7-2	TRBJ1-1	TRBD1	CASSTTGGVPWGNTEAFF	TGTGCCAGCAGCACGACAGGGGGCGTCCCCTGGGGGAACACTGAAGCTTTCTTT
-	TRBV6-5	TRBJ2-7	-	CASSYVGGAVYEQYF	TGTGCCAGCAGTTACGTTGGGGGGGCCGTGTACGAGCAGTACTTC
-	TRBV7-2	TRBJ2-2	TRBD2	CASSLGPKGLAGSTGELFF	TGTGCCAGCAGCTTAGGTCCCAAGGGACTAGCGGGGTCCACCGGGGAGCTGTTTTTT
-	TRBV4-3	TRBJ1-2	-	CASSPGGGAYGYTF	TGCGCCAGCAGCCCTGGGGGAGGGGCCTATGGCTACACCTTC
-	TRBV5-1	TRBJ2-5	-	CASSLGSGENLQETQYF	TGCGCCAGCAGCTTGGGGTCGGGGGAAAACCTTCAAGAGACCCAGTACTTC
-	TRBV5-1	TRBJ2-7	-	CASSSRGNSYEQYF	TGCGCCAGCAGCTCCCGGGGCAACTCCTACGAGCAGTACTTC
few	TRBV28	TRBJ1-1	-	CASTLEQPNTEAFF	TGTGCCAGCACCCTTGAACAGCCGAACACTGAAGCTTTCTTT
-	TRBV5-4	TRBJ1-1	-	CASSLKHVKKTANTEAFF	TGTGCCAGCAGCTTGAAACACGTAAAAAAAACAGCCAACACTGAAGCTTTCTTT
once	TRBV19	TRBJ1-2	TRBD1	CASSPHRGQAYGYTF	TGTGCCAGTAGTCCCCACAGGGGGCAGGCCTATGGCTACACCTTC
-	TRBV19	TRBJ2-3	-	CASSIGRLTDTQYF	TGTGCCAGTAGTATAGGCAGGCTCACAGATACGCAGTATTTT
-	TRBV9	TRBJ2-7	TRBD1	CASSEGTGGPYEQYF	TGTGCCAGCAGCGAGGGGACAGGGGGTCCCTACGAGCAGTACTTC
-	TRBV13	TRBJ1-4	TRBD1	CASTTGGSGEKLFF	TGTGCCAGCACAACAGGGGGCTCGGGTGAAAAACTGTTTTTT
-	TRBV9	TRBJ1-1	-	CASSPPTLNTEAFF	TGTGCCAGCAGCCCACCGACGCTGAACACTGAAGCTTTCTTT
-	TRBV27	TRBJ2-7	-	CASSPLFPYEQYF	TGTGCCAGCAGCCCTTTATTCCCCTACGAGCAGTACTTC
-	TRBV7-9	TRBJ2-1	TRBD2	CASSPYGTSGLSYNEQFF	TGTGCCAGCAGCCCATACGGGACTAGCGGTCTCTCCTACAATGAGCAGTTCTTC